The source of this T cell receptor beta chain is a study of technical replicates of blood from a handful of donors. Data came from immunoSEQ multiplex PCR; TCRdb stores just in-frame clones and leaves some out. The table lists more than 65,000 clones, around 94% of them singletons. Germline CDR1 reads MNHEY; CDR2 reads SMNVEV (reference sequence). Trimming took off 4 bases at V and 4 bases at J, with 11 bases between the two ends. The CDR3 sequence is 14 residues long. The sequence derives from a human donor in good health. Sequencing was performed on T cells isolated from PBMCs. This chain joins TRBV27 and TRBJ2-1; maybe TRBD1 (6 bases). The CDR3, as DNA: TGTGCCAGCAGTTACGGACAGAGTTACAATGAGCAGTTCTTC. Its translation: CASSYGQSYNEQFF.